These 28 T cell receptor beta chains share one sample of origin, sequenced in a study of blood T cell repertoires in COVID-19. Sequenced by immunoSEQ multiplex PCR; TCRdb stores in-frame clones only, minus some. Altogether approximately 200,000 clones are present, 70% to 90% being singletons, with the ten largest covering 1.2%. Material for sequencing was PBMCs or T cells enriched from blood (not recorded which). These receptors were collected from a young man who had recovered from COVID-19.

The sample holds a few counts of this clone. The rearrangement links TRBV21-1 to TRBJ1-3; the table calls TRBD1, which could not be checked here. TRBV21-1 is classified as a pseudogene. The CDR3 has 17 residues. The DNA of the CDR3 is TGTGCCAGCAACCCAATCACACTTGGGGCTTGTGGAAACACCATATATTTT. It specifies CASNPITLGACGNTIYF.

CDR3 coding DNA: TGTGCCAGCAGTTCTCAGGGGGATTATGGCTACACCTTC. It encodes CASSSQGDYGYTF. The chain recombines TRBV6-5 with TRBJ1-2; 7 bases line up with TRBD1. The J segment lost 5 bases and the V segment lost 4 bases, leaving 4 bases of the junction unmatched. CDR1 and CDR2 (germline): MNHEY, SVGAGI. The CDR3 contains 13 residues.

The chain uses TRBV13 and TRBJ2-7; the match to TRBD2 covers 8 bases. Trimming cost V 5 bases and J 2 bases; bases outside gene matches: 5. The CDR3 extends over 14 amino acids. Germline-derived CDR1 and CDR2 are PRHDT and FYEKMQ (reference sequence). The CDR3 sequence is CASSHSGTTYEQYF. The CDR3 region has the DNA TGTGCCAGCAGCCATAGCGGGACTACCTACGAGCAGTACTTC.

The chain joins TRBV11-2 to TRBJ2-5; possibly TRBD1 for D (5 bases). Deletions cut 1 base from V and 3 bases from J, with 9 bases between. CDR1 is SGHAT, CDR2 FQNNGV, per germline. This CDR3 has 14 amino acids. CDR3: CASSLGLREETQYF. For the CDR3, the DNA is TGTGCCAGCAGCTTAGGACTCAGGGAAGAGACCCAGTACTTC.

CDR3 in amino acids: CASSFGGTVSSSYEQYF. DNA of the CDR3: TGCGCCAGCAGCTTTGGAGGGACAGTTAGTAGCTCCTACGAGCAGTACTTC. V is TRBV5-1 and J is TRBJ2-7; tentatively, D is TRBD1 (7 bases). This CDR3 spans 17 amino acids. Trimming pared 2 bases from V and 0 bases from J, leaving 18 bases between. CDR1 is SGHRS, CDR2 YFSETQ, per germline.

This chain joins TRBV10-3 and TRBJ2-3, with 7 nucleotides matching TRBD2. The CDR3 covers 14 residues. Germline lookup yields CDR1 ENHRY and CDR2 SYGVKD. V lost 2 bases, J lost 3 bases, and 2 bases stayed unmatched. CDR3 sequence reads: CAISEASGTDTQYF. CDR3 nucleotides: TGTGCCATCAGTGAGGCTAGCGGAACAGATACGCAGTATTTT.

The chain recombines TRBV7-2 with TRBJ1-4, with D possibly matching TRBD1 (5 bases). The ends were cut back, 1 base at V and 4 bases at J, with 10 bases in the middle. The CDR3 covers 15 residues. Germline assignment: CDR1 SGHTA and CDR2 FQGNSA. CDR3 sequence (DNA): TGTGCCAGCAGCTTAGATGGGGCCTTTAATGAAAAACTGTTTTTT. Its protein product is CASSLDGAFNEKLFF.

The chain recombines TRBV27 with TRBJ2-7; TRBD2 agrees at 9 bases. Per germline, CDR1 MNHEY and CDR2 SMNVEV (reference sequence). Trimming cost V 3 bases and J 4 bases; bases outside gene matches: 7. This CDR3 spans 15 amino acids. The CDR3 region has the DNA TGTGCCAGCAGTTTGGGCGGGAGGGCCACGTACGAGCAGTACTTC. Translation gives CASSLGGRATYEQYF.

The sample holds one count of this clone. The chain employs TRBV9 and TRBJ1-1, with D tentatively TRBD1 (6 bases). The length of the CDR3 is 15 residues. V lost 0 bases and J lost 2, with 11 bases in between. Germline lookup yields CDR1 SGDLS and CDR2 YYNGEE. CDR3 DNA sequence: TGTGCCAGCAGCGTAGATCACAGGGCTAACACTGAAGCTTTCTTT. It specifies CASSVDHRANTEAFF. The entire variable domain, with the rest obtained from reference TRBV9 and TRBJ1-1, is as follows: DSGVTQTPKHLITATGQRVTLRCSPRSGDLSVYWYQQSLDQGLQFLIQYYNGEERAKGNILERFSAQQFPDLHSELNLSSLELGDSALYFCASSVDHRANTEAFFGQGTRLTVV.

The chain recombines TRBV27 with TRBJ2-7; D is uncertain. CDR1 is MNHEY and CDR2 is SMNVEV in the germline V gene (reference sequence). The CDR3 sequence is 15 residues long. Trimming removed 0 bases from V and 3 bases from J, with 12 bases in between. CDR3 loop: CASSLSPSDLYEQYF. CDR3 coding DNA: TGTGCCAGCAGTTTATCCCCCAGCGACCTCTACGAGCAGTACTTC.

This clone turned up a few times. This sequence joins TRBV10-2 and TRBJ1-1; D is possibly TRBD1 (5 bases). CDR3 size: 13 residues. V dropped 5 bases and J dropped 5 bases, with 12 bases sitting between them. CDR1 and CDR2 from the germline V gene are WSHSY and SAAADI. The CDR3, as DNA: TGCGCCAGCAGTAGGGGTAGTGGGACTGAAGCTTTCTTT. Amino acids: CASSRGSGTEAFF.

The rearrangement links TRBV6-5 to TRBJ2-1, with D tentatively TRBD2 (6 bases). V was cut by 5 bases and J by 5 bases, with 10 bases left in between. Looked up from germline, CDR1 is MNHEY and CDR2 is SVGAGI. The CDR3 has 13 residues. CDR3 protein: CASSRLVDNEQFF. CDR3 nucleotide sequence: TGTGCCAGCAGTCGACTAGTTGACAATGAGCAGTTCTTC.

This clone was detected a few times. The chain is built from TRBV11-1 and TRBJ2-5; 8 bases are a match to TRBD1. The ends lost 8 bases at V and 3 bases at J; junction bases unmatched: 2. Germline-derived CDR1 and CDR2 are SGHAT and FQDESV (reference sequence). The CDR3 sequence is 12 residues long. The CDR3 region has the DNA TGTGCCAGCCTGGGACAGGAAGAGACCCAGTACTTC. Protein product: CASLGQEETQYF. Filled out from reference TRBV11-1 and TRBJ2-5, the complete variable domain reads EAEVAQSPRYKITEKSQAVAFWCDPISGHATLYWYRQILGQGPELLVQFQDESVVDDSQLPKDRFSAERLKGVDSTLKIQPAELGDSAMYLCASLGQEETQYFGPGTRLLVL.

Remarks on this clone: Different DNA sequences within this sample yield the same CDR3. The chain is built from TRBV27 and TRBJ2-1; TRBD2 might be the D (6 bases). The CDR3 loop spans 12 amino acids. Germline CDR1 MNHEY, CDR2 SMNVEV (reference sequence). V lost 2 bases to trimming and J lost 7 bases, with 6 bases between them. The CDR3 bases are TGTGCCAGCAGTTTAGGGGGGAATGAGCAGTTCTTC. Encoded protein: CASSLGGNEQFF.

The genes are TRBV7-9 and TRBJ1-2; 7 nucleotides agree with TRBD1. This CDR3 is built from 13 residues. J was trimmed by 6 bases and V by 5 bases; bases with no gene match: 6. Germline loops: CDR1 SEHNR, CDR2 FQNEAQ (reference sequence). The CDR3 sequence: CASSDGQGDGYTF. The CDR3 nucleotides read TGTGCCAGCAGCGACGGGCAGGGGGATGGCTACACCTTC.

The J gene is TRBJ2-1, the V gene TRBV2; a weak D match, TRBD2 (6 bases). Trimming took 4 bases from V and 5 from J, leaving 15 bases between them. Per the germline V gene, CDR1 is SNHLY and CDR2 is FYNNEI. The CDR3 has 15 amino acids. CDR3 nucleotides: TGTGCCAGCAGTGTTTTGCGGAGGGCCAACAATGAGCAGTTCTTC. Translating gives CASSVLRRANNEQFF. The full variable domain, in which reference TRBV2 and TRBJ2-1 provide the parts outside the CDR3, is EPEVTQTPSHQVTQMGQEVILRCVPISNHLYFYWYRQILGQKVEFLVSFYNNEISEKSEIFDDQFSVERPDGSNFTLKIRSTKLEDSAMYFCASSVLRRANNEQFFGPGTRLTVL.

Written as DNA, the CDR3 is TGTGCCAGCACCACAGTTTTTGCAACTAATGAAAAACTGTTTTTT. It codes for CASTTVFATNEKLFF. This chain joins TRBV28 and TRBJ1-4; D is unclear. The CDR3 has 15 amino acids. Germline V gives CDR1 MDHEN, CDR2 SYDVKM. Deletions cut 7 bases from V and 0 bases from J, with 12 bases between.

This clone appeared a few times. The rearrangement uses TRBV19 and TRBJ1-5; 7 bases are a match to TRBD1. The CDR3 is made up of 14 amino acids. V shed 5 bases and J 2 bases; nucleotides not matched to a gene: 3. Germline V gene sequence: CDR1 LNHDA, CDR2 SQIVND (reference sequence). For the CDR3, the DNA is TGTGCCAGTAGTCTTCAGGGGGGCAATCAGCCCCAGCATTTT. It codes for CASSLQGGNQPQHF. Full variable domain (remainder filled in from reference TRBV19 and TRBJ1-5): DGGITQSPKYLFRKEGQNVTLSCEQNLNHDAMYWYRQDPGQGLRLIYYSQIVNDFQKGDIAEGYSVSREKKESFPLTVTSAQKNPTAFYLCASSLQGGNQPQHFGDGTRLSIL.

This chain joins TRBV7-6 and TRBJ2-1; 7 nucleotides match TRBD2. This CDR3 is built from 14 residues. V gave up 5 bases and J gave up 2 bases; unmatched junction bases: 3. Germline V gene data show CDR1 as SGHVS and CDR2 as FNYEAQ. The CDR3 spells CASSPGTTYNEQFF. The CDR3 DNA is TGTGCCAGCAGCCCCGGGACTACCTACAATGAGCAGTTCTTC. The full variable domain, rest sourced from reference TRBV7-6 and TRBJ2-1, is GAGVSQSPRYKVTKRGQDVALRCDPISGHVSLYWYRQALGQGPEFLTYFNYEAQQDKSGLPNDRFSAERPEGSISTLTIQRTEQRDSAMYRCASSPGTTYNEQFFGPGTRLTVL.

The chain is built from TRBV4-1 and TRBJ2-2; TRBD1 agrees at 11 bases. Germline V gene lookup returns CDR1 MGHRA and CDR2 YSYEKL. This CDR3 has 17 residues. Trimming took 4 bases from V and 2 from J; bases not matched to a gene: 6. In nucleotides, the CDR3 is TGCGCCAGCAGCCTCACTGGGACAGGGGGTAACACCGGGGAGCTGTTTTTT. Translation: CASSLTGTGGNTGELFF.

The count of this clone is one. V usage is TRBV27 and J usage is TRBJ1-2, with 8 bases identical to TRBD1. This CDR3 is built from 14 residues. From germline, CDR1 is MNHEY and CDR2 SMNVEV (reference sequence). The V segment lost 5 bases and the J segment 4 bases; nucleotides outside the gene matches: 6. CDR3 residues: CASSHGQGTYGYTF. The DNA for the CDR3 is TGTGCCAGCAGTCATGGACAGGGAACCTATGGCTACACCTTC.

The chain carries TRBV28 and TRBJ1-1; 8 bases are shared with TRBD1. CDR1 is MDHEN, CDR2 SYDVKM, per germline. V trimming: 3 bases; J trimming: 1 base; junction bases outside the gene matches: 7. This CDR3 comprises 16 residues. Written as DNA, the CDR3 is TGTGCCAGCAGTTTCCGTCCCGGGACAGGGAACACTGAAGCTTTCTTT. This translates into CASSFRPGTGNTEAFF.

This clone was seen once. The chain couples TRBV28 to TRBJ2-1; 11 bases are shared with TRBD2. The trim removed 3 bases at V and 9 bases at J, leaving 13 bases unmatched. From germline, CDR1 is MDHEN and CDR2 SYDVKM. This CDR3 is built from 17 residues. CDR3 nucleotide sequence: TGTGCCAGCAGTTTCTGGTCGTCGACTAGCGGGATCCGTGAGCAGTTCTTC. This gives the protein CASSFWSSTSGIREQFF.

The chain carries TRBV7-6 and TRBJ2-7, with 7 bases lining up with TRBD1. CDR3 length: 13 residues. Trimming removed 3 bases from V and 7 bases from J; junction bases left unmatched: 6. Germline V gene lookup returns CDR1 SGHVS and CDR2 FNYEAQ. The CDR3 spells CASSFEGAGEQYF. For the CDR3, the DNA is TGTGCCAGCAGCTTTGAGGGGGCGGGTGAGCAGTACTTC.

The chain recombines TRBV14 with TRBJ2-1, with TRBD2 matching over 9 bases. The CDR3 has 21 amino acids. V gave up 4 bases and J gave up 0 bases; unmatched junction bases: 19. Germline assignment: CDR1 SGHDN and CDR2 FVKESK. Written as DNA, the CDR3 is TGTGCCAGCAGCCCGACCGGACTAAGCGGGGGGTATCAAAGCTCCTACAATGAGCAGTTCTTC. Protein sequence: CASSPTGLSGGYQSSYNEQFF.

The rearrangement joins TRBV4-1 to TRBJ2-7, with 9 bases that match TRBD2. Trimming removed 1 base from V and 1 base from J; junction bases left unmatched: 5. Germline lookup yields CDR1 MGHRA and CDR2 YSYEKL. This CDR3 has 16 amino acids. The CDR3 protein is CASSQVATSGSYEQYF. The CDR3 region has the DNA TGCGCCAGCAGCCAAGTCGCAACTAGCGGGTCCTACGAGCAGTACTTC.

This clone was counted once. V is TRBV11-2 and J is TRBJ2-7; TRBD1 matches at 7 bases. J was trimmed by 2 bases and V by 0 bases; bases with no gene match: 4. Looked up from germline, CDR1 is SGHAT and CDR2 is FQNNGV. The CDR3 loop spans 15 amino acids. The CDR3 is CASSLETGFAYEQYF. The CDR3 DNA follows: TGTGCCAGCAGCTTAGAGACAGGGTTTGCCTACGAGCAGTACTTC.

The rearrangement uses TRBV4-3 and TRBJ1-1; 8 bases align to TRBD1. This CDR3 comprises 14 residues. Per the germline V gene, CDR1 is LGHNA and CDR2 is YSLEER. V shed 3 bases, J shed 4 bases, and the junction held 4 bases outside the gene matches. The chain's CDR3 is CASSHGQGITEAFF. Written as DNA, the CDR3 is TGCGCCAGCAGCCACGGACAGGGCATCACTGAAGCTTTCTTT.